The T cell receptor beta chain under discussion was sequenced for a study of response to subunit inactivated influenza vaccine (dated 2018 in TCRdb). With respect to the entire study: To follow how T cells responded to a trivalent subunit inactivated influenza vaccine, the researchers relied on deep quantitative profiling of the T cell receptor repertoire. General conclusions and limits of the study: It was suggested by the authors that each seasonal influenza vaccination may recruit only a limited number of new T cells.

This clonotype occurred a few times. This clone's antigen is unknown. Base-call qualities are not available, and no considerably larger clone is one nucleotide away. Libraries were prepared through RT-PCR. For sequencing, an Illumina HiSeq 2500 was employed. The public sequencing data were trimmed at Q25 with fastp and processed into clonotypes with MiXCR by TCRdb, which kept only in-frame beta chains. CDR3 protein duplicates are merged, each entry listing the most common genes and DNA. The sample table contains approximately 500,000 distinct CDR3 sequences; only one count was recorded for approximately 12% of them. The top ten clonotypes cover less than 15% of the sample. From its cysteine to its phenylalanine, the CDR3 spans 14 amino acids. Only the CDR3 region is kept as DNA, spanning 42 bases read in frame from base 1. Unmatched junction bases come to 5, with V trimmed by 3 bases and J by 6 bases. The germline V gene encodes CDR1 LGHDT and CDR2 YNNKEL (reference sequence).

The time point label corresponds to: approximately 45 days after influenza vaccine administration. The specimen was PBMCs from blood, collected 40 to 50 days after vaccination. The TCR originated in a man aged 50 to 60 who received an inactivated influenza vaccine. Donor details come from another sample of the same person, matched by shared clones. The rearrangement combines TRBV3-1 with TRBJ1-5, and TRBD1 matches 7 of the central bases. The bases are TGTGCCAGCAGCCAGACAGGGAGTAGTCAGCCCCAGCATTTT. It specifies CASSQTGSSQPQHF. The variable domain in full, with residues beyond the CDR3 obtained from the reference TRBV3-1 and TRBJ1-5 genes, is DTAVSQTPKYLVTQMGNDKSIKCEQNLGHDTMYWYKQDSKKFLKIMFSYNNKELIINETVPNRFSPKSPDKAHLNLHINSLELGDSAVYFCASSQTGSSQPQHFGDGTRLSIL.